The T cell receptor beta chain under discussion was sequenced for a study of breast tumors, draining lymph nodes, adjacent tissues. General study points: Findings are consistent with lymph node origin and intratumoral expansion of most tumor T cells.

Samples came from axillary lymph nodes draining the breast cancer. Turning to this clonotype: The antigen is not known.

TCRdb called the multiplex PCR reads again in MiXCR, with one record for every CDR3 protein. The data hold about 89,000 distinct CDR3 sequences, with approximately 29% observed a single time. Unmatched junction bases numbered 6, after V lost 7 bases and J lost 7 bases. The CDR3 sequence is 12 residues long. CDR1 SGHDN and CDR2 FVKESK come from the germline V gene. The sample was axillary lymph node tissue. V gene TRBV14 combines with J gene TRBJ2-7; 8 bases match TRBD2. The clonotype was recovered from a female donor with breast cancer. Some clones in this sample may be carry-over from other donors' samples. CDR3 amino acids: CASTGGGREQYF. The DNA of the CDR3 is TGTGCCAGCACGGGCGGGGGGAGGGAGCAGTACTTC.